A single sample is the source of the 15 T cell receptor beta chains below, sequenced in a study of T cell clones after liver transplantation. Profiling relied on immunoSEQ multiplex PCR, and the TCRdb table lists in-frame clones only, not all of them. This sample has roughly 15,000 clones, with more than 70% found just once. The sample in question was CD8+ T cells from blood, obtained approximately 50 months after liver transplant. All receptors derive from a human patient who received a liver transplant. Some T cells here may be from the graft donor.

The chain carries TRBV7-9 and TRBJ1-2; no definite D call. V was shortened by 1 base and J by 7 bases, with 16 bases between the two germline ends. The CDR3 contains 15 residues. Germline-derived CDR1 and CDR2 are SEHNR and FQNEAQ (reference sequence). CDR3: CASSLDGGLLPGYTF. The DNA of the CDR3 is TGTGCCAGCAGCTTAGATGGAGGCCTCCTCCCTGGCTACACCTTC. Together with reference TRBV7-9 and TRBJ1-2, the CDR3 gives the full variable domain: DTGVSQNPRHKITKRGQNVTFRCDPISEHNRLYWYRQTLGQGPEFLTYFQNEAQLEKSRLLSDRFSAERPKGSFSTLEIQRTEQGDSAMYLCASSLDGGLLPGYTFGSGTRLTVV.

The chain links TRBV4-3 to TRBJ2-3; 10 bases line up with TRBD2. This CDR3 contains 16 residues. Trimming cost V 2 bases and J 3 bases; bases outside gene matches: 5. Germline V gives CDR1 LGHNA, CDR2 YSLEER. CDR3 region: CASSQSSGGTTDTQYF. DNA of the CDR3: TGCGCCAGCAGCCAAAGTAGCGGGGGGACAACAGATACGCAGTATTTT.

This chain joins TRBV29-1 and TRBJ2-2; D remains unclear. Germline V CDR1 and CDR2: SQVTM, ANQGSEA. V was clipped by 6 bases and J by 4 bases, with 9 bases between them. This CDR3 comprises 12 residues. CDR3: CSVALSTGELFF. CDR3 DNA: TGCAGCGTGGCCCTAAGCACCGGGGAGCTGTTTTTT.

The rearrangement uses TRBV25-1 and TRBJ2-5, with 8 positions matching TRBD1. The ends lost 6 bases at V and 5 bases at J; junction bases unmatched: 8. The CDR3 loop spans 14 amino acids. Germline V gene data show CDR1 as MGHDK and CDR2 as SYGVNS. The CDR3 coding sequence is TGTGCCAGCAGCCTGACAGGGGCGGGGGAGACCCAGTACTTC. Its protein product is CASSLTGAGETQYF.

Regarding this clone: This sample also contains other DNA sequences that code for the same CDR3. J is TRBJ1-2 and V is TRBV9, with D possibly TRBD1 on 6 matching bases. Trimming stripped 2 bases from V and 3 bases from J, with 8 bases between. Germline V gene sequence: CDR1 SGDLS, CDR2 YYNGEE. The CDR3 spans 13 residues. DNA for the CDR3: TGTGCCAGCAGCGTGGGGGGCGACTATGGCTACACCTTC. The encoded protein is CASSVGGDYGYTF.

This chain joins TRBV7-8 and TRBJ2-3; 9 nucleotides align to TRBD2. The CDR3 runs 14 residues. Germline loops: CDR1 SGHVS, CDR2 FQNEAQ. J lost 4 bases, V lost 7 bases, and 6 bases had no gene match. DNA for the CDR3: TGTGCCAGCACCCCGGGACTAGCTCCAGATACGCAGTATTTT. Amino acids: CASTPGLAPDTQYF. The full variable domain, in which reference TRBV7-8 and TRBJ2-3 provide the parts outside the CDR3, is GAGVSQSPRYKVAKRGQDVALRCDPISGHVSLFWYQQALGQGPEFLTYFQNEAQLDKSGLPSDRFFAERPEGSVSTLKIQRTQQEDSAVYLCASTPGLAPDTQYFGPGTRLTVL.

This chain links TRBV7-6 with TRBJ1-5; D is uncertain. The germline V and J ends were trimmed by 4 bases and 4 bases, with 8 bases remaining between them. The germline CDR1 and CDR2 sequences are SGHVS and FNYEAQ. CDR3 length equals 13 residues. CDR3 sequence reads: CASSSGSNQPQHF. The CDR3 nucleotides are TGTGCCAGCAGCTCGGGCAGTAATCAGCCCCAGCATTTT.

The genes are TRBV4-1 and TRBJ2-7; no definite D call. The germline V gene encodes CDR1 MGHRA and CDR2 YSYEKL. Trimming left V 0 bases short and J 0 bases short, with 9 bases between. This CDR3 comprises 15 residues. The CDR3 protein is CASSQDWGSSYEQYF. CDR3 bases: TGCGCCAGCAGCCAAGATTGGGGTTCCTCCTACGAGCAGTACTTC.

In nucleotides, the CDR3 is TGTGCCACCAGCAGAGATAAACCGGGACAGGGTGTCTACGAGCAGTACTTC. As protein: CATSRDKPGQGVYEQYF. The rearrangement uses TRBV15 and TRBJ2-7; 9 bases line up with TRBD1. CDR3 length: 17 amino acids. Trimming removed 0 bases from V and 3 bases from J; junction bases left unmatched: 9. Per the germline V gene, CDR1 is LNHNV and CDR2 is YYDKDF (reference sequence).

This chain connects TRBV5-4 to TRBJ2-1; possibly TRBD2 for D (6 bases). In germline, CDR1 is SGHNT, CDR2 YYREEE (reference sequence). The germline V and J ends were trimmed by 3 bases and 5 bases, with 12 bases remaining between them. This CDR3 has 14 residues. CDR3 sequence reads: CASSSGVGDNEQFF. The CDR3 bases are TGTGCCAGCAGCTCGGGAGTTGGGGACAATGAGCAGTTCTTC.

With respect to this clone: The junction departs from the called germline gene at one end, perhaps through a read error. V and J are TRBV28 and TRBJ2-7; D might be TRBD1 (6 bases). There are 16 residues in the CDR3. Germline values: CDR1 MDHEN, CDR2 SYDVKM. DNA of the CDR3: TGTGCCAGTAGTTTACTAAGGGGGAGTAGCTCCTACGAGCAGTACTTC. Its protein is CASSLLRGSSSYEQYF.

This clone rates as large (0.1 to 1%). The chain is built from TRBV6-1 and TRBJ2-7; tentatively, D is TRBD1 (6 bases). The V end was cut by 0 bases, the J end by 5 bases, with 11 bases between. The CDR3 totals 14 residues. Germline CDR1 is MNHNS and CDR2 is SASEGT. The CDR3 protein is CASSEATGYNEQYF. The DNA of the CDR3 is TGTGCCAGCAGTGAAGCGACAGGTTACAACGAGCAGTACTTC.

The chain employs TRBV6-5 and TRBJ2-7; D possibly corresponds to TRBD2 (5 bases). V lost 5 bases, J lost 5 bases, and 13 bases lay in between. In germline, CDR1 is MNHEY, CDR2 SVGAGI. The CDR3 is 13 residues long. The CDR3: CASSTGLGDEQYF. The CDR3 DNA sequence: TGTGCCAGCAGTACCGGACTTGGGGACGAGCAGTACTTC.

The chain uses TRBV5-8 and TRBJ1-1; tentatively, D is TRBD1 (6 bases). This CDR3 is 14 amino acids long. Germline V gene data show CDR1 as SGHTS and CDR2 as YDEGEE. Trimming stripped 3 bases from V and 5 bases from J, with 14 bases between. The CDR3 loop reads CASSYPQGWTEAFF. In nucleotides, the CDR3 is TGTGCCAGCAGCTACCCACAGGGATGGACTGAAGCTTTCTTT.

CDR3 nucleotides: TGTGCCGGGGGGGGAGGCCGCCCCGGCTACACCTTC. This gives the protein CAGGGGRPGYTF. The chain joins TRBV30 to TRBJ1-2; TRBD1 might be the D (5 bases). Trimming removed 8 bases from V and 8 bases from J, with 18 bases in between. Per the germline V gene, CDR1 is GTSNPN and CDR2 is SVGIG (reference sequence). This CDR3 comprises 12 residues.